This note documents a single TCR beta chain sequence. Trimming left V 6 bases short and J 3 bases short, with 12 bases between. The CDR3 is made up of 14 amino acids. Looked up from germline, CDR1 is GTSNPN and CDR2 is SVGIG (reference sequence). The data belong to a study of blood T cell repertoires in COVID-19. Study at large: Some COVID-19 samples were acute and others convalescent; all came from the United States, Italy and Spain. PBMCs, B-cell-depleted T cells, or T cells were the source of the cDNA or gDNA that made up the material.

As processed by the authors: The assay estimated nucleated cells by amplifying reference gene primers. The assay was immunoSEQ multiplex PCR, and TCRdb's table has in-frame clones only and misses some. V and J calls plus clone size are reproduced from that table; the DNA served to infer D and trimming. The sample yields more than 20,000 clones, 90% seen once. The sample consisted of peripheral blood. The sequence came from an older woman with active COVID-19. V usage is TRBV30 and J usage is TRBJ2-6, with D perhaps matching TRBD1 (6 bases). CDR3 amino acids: CACRTASGANVLTF. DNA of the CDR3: TGTGCCTGTCGGACAGCAAGTGGGGCCAACGTCCTGACTTTC.